Sequencing of this T cell receptor beta chain was carried out in a study of radiotherapy plus CTLA-4 blockade in lung cancer. The table came from immunoSEQ multiplex PCR; TCRdb's copy has only in-frame clones and leaves some out. The data contain roughly 48,000 clones, more than 70% of them seen just once; the ten biggest clones take up around 8%. Germline CDR1 and CDR2: SGHAT and FQNNGV. The CDR3 totals 13 residues. V was trimmed by 5 bases and J by 4 bases, leaving 11 bases between them. The TCR comes from a human donor with non-small cell lung cancer who had stable disease on radiotherapy plus ipilimumab. Sequencing used peripheral blood, obtained from a patient treated with radiotherapy plus ipilimumab. The V gene is TRBV11-2, the J gene TRBJ1-1, with a possible D match to TRBD1 (5 bases). The CDR3 DNA is TGTGCCAGCAGCAAAGGGACCCTCACTGAAGCTTTCTTT. It codes for CASSKGTLTEAFF.